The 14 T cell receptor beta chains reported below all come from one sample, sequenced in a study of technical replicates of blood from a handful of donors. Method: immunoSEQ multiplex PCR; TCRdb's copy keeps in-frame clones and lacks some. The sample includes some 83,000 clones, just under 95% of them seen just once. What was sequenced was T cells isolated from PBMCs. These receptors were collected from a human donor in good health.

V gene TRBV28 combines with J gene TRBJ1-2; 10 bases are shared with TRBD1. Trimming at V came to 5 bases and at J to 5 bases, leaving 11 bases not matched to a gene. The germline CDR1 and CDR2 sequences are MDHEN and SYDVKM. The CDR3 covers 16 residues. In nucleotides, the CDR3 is TGTGCCAGCAGTCCCGGGACAGGGGCGTTCGGGTATGGCTACACCTTC. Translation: CASSPGTGAFGYGYTF.

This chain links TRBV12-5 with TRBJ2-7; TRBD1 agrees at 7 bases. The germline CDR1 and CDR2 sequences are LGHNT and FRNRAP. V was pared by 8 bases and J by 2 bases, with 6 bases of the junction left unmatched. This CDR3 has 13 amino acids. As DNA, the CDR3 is TGTGCTAGTTCAAGGGGGCTGACCTACGAGCAGTACTTC. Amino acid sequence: CASSRGLTYEQYF. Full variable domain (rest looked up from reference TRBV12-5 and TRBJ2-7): DARVTQTPRHKVTEMGQEVTMRCQPILGHNTVFWYRQTMMQGLELLAYFRNRAPLDDSGMPKDRFSAEMPDATLATLKIQPSEPRDSAVYFCASSRGLTYEQYFGPGTRLTVT.

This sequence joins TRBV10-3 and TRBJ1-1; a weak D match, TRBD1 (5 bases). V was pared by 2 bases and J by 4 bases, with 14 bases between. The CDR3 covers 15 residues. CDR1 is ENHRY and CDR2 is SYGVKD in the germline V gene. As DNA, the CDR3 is TGTGCCATCAGTGAGCCCGACAGTGAGATCACTGAAGCTTTCTTT. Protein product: CAISEPDSEITEAFF.

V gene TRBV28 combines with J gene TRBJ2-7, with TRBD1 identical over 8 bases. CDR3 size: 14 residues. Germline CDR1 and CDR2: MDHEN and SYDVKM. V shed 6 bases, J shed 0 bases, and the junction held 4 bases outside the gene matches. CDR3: CASSHRGYSYEQYF. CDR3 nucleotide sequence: TGTGCCAGCAGCCACAGGGGGTACTCCTACGAGCAGTACTTC.

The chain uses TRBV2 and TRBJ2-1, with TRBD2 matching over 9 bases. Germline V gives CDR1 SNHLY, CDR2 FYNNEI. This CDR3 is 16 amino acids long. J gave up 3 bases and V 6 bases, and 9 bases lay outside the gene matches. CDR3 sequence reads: CASRVPGLAGYNEQFF. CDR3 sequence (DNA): TGTGCCAGCAGAGTACCGGGACTAGCCGGCTACAATGAGCAGTTCTTC.

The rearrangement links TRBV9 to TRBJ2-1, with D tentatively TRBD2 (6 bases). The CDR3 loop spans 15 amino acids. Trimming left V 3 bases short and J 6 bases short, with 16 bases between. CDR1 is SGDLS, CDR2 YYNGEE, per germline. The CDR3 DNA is TGTGCCAGCAGCGGCCGAGGAGGGATGCCCAATGAGCAGTTCTTC. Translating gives CASSGRGGMPNEQFF.

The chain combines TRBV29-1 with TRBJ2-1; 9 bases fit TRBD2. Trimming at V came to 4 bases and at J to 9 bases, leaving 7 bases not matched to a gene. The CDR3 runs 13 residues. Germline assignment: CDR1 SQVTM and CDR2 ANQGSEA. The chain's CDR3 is CSVGSGSLGEQFF. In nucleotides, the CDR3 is TGCAGCGTTGGTAGCGGGAGTTTAGGTGAGCAGTTCTTC.

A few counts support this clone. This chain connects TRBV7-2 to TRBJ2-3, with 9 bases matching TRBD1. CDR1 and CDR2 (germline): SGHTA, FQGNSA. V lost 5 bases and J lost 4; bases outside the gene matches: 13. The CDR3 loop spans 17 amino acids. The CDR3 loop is CASSPGQGRESPDTQYF. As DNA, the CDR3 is TGTGCCAGCAGCCCGGGACAGGGCCGGGAGTCCCCAGATACGCAGTATTTT.

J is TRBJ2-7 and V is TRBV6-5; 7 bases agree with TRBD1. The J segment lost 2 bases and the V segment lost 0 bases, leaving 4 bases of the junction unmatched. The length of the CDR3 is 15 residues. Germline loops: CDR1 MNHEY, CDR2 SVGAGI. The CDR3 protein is CASSYSKGAPYEQYF. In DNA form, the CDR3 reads TGTGCCAGCAGTTACTCGAAGGGGGCCCCCTACGAGCAGTACTTC.

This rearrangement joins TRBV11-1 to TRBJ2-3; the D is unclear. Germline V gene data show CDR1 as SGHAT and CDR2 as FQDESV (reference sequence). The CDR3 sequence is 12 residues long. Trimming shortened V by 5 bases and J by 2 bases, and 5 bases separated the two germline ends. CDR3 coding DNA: TGTGCCAGCAGCCTATACACAGATACGCAGTATTTT. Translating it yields CASSLYTDTQYF.

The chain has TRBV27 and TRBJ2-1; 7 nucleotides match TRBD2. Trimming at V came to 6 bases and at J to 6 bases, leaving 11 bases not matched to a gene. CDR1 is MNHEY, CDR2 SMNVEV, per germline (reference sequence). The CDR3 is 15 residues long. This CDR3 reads CASSPFAGVSNEQFF. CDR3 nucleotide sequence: TGTGCCAGCAGCCCCTTCGCGGGAGTAAGCAATGAGCAGTTCTTC.

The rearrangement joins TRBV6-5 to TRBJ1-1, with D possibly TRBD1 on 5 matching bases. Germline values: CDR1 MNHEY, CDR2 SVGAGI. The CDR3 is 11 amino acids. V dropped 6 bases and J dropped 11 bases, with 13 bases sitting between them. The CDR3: CASRRQGTAFF. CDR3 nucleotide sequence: TGTGCCAGCAGACGGCAGGGAACGGCTTTCTTT.

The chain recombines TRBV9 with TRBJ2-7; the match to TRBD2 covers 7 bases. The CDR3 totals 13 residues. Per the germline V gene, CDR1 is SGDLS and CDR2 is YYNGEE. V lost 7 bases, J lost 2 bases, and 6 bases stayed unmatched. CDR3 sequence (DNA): TGTGCCAGCGGGGGGGGGACCCCCTACGAGCAGTACTTC. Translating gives CASGGGTPYEQYF. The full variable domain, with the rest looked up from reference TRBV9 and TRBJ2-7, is DSGVTQTPKHLITATGQRVTLRCSPRSGDLSVYWYQQSLDQGLQFLIQYYNGEERAKGNILERFSAQQFPDLHSELNLSSLELGDSALYFCASGGGTPYEQYFGPGTRLTVT.

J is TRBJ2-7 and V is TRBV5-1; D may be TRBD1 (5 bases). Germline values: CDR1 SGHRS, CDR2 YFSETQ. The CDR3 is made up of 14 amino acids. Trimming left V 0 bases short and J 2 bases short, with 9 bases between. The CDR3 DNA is TGCGCCAGCAGCTTGGGGACAACTACCTACGAGCAGTACTTC. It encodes CASSLGTTTYEQYF.